This T cell receptor (beta chain) came from a study of T cells after yellow fever vaccination. Study details: Fractions of limited cellularity were prepared by means of SMART-Seq v4 Ultra Low Input. General observations from the study: Booster samples showed a return of most primary-vaccination clones (around 96% CD4, 88% CD8). Just a small share of clonotypes turned up in the CD4 compartment as well as the CD8 compartment.

This clonotype has only one observation. Its antigen remains unidentified. This CDR3 has 14 amino acids. V was pared by 10 bases and J by 10 bases, with 13 bases of the junction left unmatched. Germline V gives CDR1 SGHDT, CDR2 YYEEEE. A universal primer site and UMIs were added as TCR cDNA was made by 5'RACE template switching. TCRdb fed the 5' RACE reads into MiXCR, producing one record per CDR3 protein. The sample holds about 320,000 distinct CDR3 sequences; around 4.3% are singletons and the top ten take approximately 19%. This chain connects TRBV5-6 to TRBJ1-6; TRBD1 matches at 8 bases. The receptor comes from a young man who received the YFV17D yellow fever vaccine. The sequenced sample was PBMCs, obtained 15 days after the yellow fever booster vaccination. CDR3 bases: TGTGCCTCATATTCGAGGACAGGGACCTCACCCCTCCACTTT. Encoded protein: CASYSRTGTSPLHF.